This TCR beta chain stems from a study of T cells in narcolepsy. On this clone: What it recognizes is unknown.

The germline V gene encodes CDR1 LNHDA and CDR2 SQIVND (reference sequence). V trimming: 5 bases; J trimming: 4 bases; junction bases outside the gene matches: 8. The CDR3 length is 15 residues. TCRdb's table, derived via immunoSEQ multiplex PCR, lists solely in-frame clones and lacks some. The sample includes fewer than 30,000 clones, 85% to 90% of them seen just once. Study-wide results and caveats: Healthy controls reportedly lacked the autoreactive clonotypes serially found in patients' blood. Comparing one patient's CSF and blood CD4+ clonotypes highlighted HCRT- and TRIB2-specific autoreactive clonotypes. No autoreactive T cell clone sequences appeared in some memory CD4+ repertoires.

The sequencing input was CD45RA- memory CD4+ T cells from PBMCs. This TCR derives from a human donor with narcolepsy. The chain joins TRBV19 to TRBJ1-3; TRBD1 aligns across 7 bases. The CDR3: CASSQQGYGGNTIYF. The CDR3 coding sequence is TGTGCCAGTAGTCAACAGGGGTACGGGGGAAACACCATATATTTT.